This TCR beta chain was recovered during a study of blood T cell repertoires in COVID-19 (TCRdb year 2020). Regarding the study in general: The collaborator samples originated in the United States, Italy and Spain and spanned the acute and convalescent phases of COVID-19. The material from the prospective study consisted of cDNA or gDNA derived from T cells, B-cell-depleted T cells, or PBMCs. Where HLA class I and class II types were available, the types were taken from metadata supplied by the sample provider, not from assay-based typing. Nearly every sample came with metadata listing a de-identified subject ID, COVID-19 status, age in years and sex. A freely available public database, intended as a resource for researchers studying the immune response to SARS-CoV-2, is where the repertoires were released. Subjects who had been exposed to COVID-19, were actively infected with it, or had recovered from it provided the deeply sampled blood TCRbeta repertoires that made up the dataset. The samples were drawn from two sources: the first 160 participants of the ongoing ImmuneRACE study, and fewer than 1,500 subjects contributed by 6 global collaborators. The study at large found these results: The amount of clinical and demographic metadata varied by source and participant and was provided uncurated.

This clone was detected a few times. There is no known antigen for this receptor. Base qualities are not provided; no much larger clone lies one nucleotide away. Relative to germline, V is missing 5 bases and J is missing 3 bases, with 3 bases of the junction outside any gene match. The germline V gene sets CDR1 to ENHRY and CDR2 to SYGVKD. The CDR3 starts with the cysteine, ends with the phenylalanine, and has 15 residues. Solely the CDR3 DNA is kept, with 45 bases framed from the first base. Each collaborating institution followed its own protocols to collect whole blood in K2EDTA tubes. For TCRbeta analysis, collaborators shipped samples in one of three forms: frozen whole blood, isolated PBMCs, or DNA extracted from either of those sample types. The immunoSEQ Assay, a bias-controlled multiplex PCR, was used to amplify TCRbeta CDR3 regions from genomic DNA. The source study handled its data this way. Nucleated cell counts per sample were estimated from amplification of reference gene primers within the assay. To quantify the absolute abundance of each unique TCRbeta CDR3 rearrangement, sequence reads were collapsed and filtered. For each sample, productive Simpson clonality was calculated as the square root of Simpson's diversity index across productive rearrangements. As stored in TCRdb, this immuneACCESS dataset retains in-frame rearrangements with V and J assigned. A fraction of the clones does not appear; measured against another copy, unresolved V genes explain less than half of the discrepancy, and the remainder lacks a known reason. V, J and clone size were drawn from that table, and D and trimming were deduced from the DNA. The sample table lists around 81,000 clones, 70% to 90% of them with a count of one. The ten largest account for just under 7.5% of the sample.

Sequenced sample: peripheral blood. This sequence originates from a man between 70 and 80 years old with acute or convalescent COVID-19. The V and J genes are TRBV10-3 and TRBJ2-2; the junction holds 10 bases that match TRBD2. The CDR3 reads CAISQAGGDTGELFF. The nucleotide sequence is given as TGTGCCATCAGTCAAGCGGGAGGGGACACCGGGGAGCTGTTTTTT.